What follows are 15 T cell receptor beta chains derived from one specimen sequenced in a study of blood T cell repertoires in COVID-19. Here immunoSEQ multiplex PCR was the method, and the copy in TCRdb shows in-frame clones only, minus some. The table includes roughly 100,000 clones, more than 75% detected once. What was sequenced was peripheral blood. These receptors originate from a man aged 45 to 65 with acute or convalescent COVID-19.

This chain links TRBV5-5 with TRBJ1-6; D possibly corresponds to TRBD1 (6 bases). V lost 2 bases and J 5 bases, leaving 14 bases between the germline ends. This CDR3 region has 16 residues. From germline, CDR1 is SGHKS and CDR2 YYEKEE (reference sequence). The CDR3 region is CASSFKGGSDNSPLHF. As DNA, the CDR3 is TGTGCCAGCAGCTTCAAGGGGGGGTCAGATAATTCACCCCTCCACTTT.

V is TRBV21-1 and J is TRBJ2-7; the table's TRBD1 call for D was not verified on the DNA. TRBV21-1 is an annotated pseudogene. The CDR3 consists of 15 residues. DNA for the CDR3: TGTGCCAGCAGCAAAGCCTCGACAGTAGCCTACGAGCAGTACTTC. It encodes CASSKASTVAYEQYF.

This chain's CDR3 is CASSQGTAPHEQFF. The DNA of the CDR3 is TGTGCCAGCAGCCAAGGAACAGCCCCACATGAGCAGTTCTTC. The chain links TRBV3-1 (or the pseudogene TRBV3-2) to TRBJ2-1; D is ambiguous. Trimming took off 1 base at V and 8 bases at J, with 12 bases between the two ends. The CDR3 totals 14 residues. From germline, CDR1 is LGHDT and CDR2 YNNKEL (reference sequence).

In nucleotides, the CDR3 is TGTGCCAGCAGCTTACGAGCGGGAGGACCCAGGGGCACCGGGGAGCTGTTTTTT. Protein product: CASSLRAGGPRGTGELFF. The rearrangement links TRBV7-8 to TRBJ2-2; 9 nucleotides align to TRBD2. This CDR3 contains 18 residues. Germline V gene lookup returns CDR1 SGHVS and CDR2 FQNEAQ. Unmatched junction bases numbered 11, after V lost 2 bases and J lost 4 bases.

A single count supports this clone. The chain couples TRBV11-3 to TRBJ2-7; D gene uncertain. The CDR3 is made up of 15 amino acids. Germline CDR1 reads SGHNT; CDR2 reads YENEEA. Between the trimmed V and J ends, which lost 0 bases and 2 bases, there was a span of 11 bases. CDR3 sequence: CASSLDRLTTYEQYF. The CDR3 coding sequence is TGTGCCAGCAGCTTAGATCGACTCACCACCTACGAGCAGTACTTC.

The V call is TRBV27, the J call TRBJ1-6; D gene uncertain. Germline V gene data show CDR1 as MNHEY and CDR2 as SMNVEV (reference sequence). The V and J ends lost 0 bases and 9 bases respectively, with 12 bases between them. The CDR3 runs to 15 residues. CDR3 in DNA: TGTGCCAGCAGTTTATCGAGCGGACTACTTTCACCCCTCCACTTT. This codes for CASSLSSGLLSPLHF.

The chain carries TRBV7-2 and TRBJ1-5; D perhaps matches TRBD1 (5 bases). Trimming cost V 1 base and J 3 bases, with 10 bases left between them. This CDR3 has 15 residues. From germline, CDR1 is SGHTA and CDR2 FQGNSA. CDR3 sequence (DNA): TGTGCCAGCAGCTTAGGCGACAGTCCCAATCAGCCCCAGCATTTT. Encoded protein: CASSLGDSPNQPQHF. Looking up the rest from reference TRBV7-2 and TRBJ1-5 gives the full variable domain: GAGVSQSPSNKVTEKGKDVELRCDPISGHTALYWYRQSLGQGLEFLIYFQGNSAPDKSGLPSDRFSAERTGGSVSTLTIQRTQQEDSAVYLCASSLGDSPNQPQHFGDGTRLSIL.

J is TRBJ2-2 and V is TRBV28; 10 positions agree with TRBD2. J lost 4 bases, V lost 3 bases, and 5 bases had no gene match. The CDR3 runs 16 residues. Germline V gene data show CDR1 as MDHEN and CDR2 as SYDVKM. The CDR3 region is CASSFPGLALTGELFF. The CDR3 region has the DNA TGTGCCAGCAGTTTCCCGGGACTAGCGCTCACCGGGGAGCTGTTTTTT.

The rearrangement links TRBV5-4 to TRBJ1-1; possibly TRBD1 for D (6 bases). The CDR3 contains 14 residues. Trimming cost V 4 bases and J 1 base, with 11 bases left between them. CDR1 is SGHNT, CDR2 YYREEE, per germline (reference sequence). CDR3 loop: CASSPGGANTEAFF. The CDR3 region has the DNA TGTGCCAGCAGCCCGGGGGGGGCGAACACTGAAGCTTTCTTT.

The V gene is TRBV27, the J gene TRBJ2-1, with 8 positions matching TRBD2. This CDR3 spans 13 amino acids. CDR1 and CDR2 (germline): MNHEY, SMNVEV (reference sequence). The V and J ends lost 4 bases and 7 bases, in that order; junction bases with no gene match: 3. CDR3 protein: CASSWSGGNEQFF. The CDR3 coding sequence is TGTGCCAGCAGTTGGTCGGGGGGGAATGAGCAGTTCTTC.

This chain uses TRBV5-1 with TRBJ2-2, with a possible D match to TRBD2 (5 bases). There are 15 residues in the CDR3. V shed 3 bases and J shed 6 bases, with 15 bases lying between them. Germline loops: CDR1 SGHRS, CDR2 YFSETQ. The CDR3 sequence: CASSSGEGIAGELFF. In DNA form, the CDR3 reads TGCGCCAGCAGCTCCGGTGAGGGCATCGCCGGGGAGCTGTTTTTT.

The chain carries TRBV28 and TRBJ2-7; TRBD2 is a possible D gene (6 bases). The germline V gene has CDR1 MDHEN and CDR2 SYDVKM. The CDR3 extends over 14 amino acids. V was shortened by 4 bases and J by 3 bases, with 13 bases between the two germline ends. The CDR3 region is CASSSGGKIYEQYF. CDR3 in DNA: TGTGCCAGCAGTTCGGGCGGGAAAATCTACGAGCAGTACTTC.

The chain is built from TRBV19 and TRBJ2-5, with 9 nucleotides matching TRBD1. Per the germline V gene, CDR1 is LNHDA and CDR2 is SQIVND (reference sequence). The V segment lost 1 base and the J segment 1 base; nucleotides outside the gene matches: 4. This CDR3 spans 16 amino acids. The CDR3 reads CASSIVATGGQETQYF. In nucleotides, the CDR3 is TGTGCCAGTAGTATAGTGGCGACAGGGGGCCAAGAGACCCAGTACTTC.

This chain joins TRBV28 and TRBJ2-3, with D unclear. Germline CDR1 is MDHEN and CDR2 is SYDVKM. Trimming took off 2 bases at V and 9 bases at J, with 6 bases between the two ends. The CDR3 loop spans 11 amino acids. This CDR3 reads CASSLAGTQYF. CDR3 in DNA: TGTGCCAGCAGTTTAGCAGGAACGCAGTATTTT.

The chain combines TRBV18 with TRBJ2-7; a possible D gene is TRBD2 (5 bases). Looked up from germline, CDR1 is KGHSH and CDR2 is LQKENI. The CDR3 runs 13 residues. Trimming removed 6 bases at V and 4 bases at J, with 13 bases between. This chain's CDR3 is CASSHPSGYEQYF. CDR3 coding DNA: TGTGCCAGCTCGCACCCTTCGGGGTACGAGCAGTACTTC.